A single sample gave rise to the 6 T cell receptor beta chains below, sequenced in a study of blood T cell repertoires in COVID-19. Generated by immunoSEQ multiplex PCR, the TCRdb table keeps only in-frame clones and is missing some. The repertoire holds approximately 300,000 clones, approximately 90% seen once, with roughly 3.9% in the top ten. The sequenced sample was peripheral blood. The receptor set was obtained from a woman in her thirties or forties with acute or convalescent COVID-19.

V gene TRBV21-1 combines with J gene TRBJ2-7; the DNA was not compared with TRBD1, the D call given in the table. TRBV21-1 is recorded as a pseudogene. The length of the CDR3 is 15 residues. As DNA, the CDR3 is TGTGCCAGCAGCAAAGCGGACAGGGGTTCCTACGAGCAGTACGTC. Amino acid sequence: CASSKADRGSYEQYV.

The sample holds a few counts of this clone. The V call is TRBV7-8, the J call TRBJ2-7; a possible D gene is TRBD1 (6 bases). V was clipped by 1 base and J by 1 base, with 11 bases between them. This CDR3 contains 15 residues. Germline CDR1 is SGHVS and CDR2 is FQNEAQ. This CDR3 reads CASSLGTATSYEQYV. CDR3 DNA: TGTGCCAGCAGCTTAGGGACAGCCACTTCCTACGAGCAGTACGTC.

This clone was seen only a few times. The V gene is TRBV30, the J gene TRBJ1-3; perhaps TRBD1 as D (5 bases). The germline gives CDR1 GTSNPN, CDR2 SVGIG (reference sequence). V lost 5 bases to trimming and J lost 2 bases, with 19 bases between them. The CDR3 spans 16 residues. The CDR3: CAWGLTDSHPGNTIYF. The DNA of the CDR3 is TGTGCCTGGGGTTTGACAGATTCTCACCCTGGAAACACCATATATTTT.

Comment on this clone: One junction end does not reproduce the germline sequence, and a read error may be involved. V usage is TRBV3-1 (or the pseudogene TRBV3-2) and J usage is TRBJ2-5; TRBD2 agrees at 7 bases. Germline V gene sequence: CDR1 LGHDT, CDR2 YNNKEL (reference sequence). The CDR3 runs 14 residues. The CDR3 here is CASTQRGGQETQYF. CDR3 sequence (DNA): TGTGCCAGCACCCAACGCGGGGGCCAAGAGACCCAGTACTTC.

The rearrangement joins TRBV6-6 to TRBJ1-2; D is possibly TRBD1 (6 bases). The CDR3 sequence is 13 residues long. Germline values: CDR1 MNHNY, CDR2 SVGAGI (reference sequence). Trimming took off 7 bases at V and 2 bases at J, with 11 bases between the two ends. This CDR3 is CASTVGQNYGYTF. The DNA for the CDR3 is TGTGCCAGCACGGTAGGACAGAACTATGGCTACACCTTC.

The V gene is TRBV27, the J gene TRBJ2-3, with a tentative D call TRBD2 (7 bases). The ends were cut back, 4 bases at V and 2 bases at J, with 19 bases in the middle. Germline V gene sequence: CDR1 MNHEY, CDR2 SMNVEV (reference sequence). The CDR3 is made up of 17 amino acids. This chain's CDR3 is CASSSIRGGGLTDTQYF. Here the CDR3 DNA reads TGTGCCAGCAGTTCGATCAGGGGCGGGGGCCTCACAGATACGCAGTATTTT.